This TCR beta chain stems from a study of T cell changes during pregnancy in multiple sclerosis (dated by TCRdb to the late 2010s). For context, the study as a whole: Changes in the T cell repertoire over the course of pregnancy were examined in this study in women with multiple sclerosis.

The germline V gene supplies CDR1 KGHSH and CDR2 LQKENI. The V and J ends are trimmed by 2 bases and 0 bases, leaving 5 bases between them. Spanning cysteine to phenylalanine, the CDR3 consists of 14 amino acids. Only CDR3 DNA remains: 42 bases, in frame from the first base. The library was obtained by the immunoSEQ multiplex PCR assay. TCRdb re-hosts the immuneACCESS table, in-frame sequences only. Its copies lack some clones; in the studies checked, an unresolved V gene accounts for under half of them, and the cause for the rest is not known. This sample holds tens of thousands of clones; roughly nine tenths were observed only once. Around 0.38% of the sample goes to the ten largest clones. Comment on this clone: No cognate antigen has been identified for it. No much larger clonotype is one base removed from it; base qualities were not supplied.

This clonotype was sampled from a female donor with multiple sclerosis, enrolled in a pregnancy study. The chain is encoded by TRBV18 joined to TRBJ1-3; no confident D gene assignment can be made. Sequencing used CD4+ T cells from peripheral blood mononuclear cells, obtained in the third trimester of pregnancy. The DNA is as follows: TGTGCCAGCTCACCAACAGTCTCTGGAAACACCATATATTTT. Its translation reads: CASSPTVSGNTIYF.